Here is one T cell receptor beta chain with its context. No cognate antigen has been identified for it. No per-base quality is available; no much larger clone lies one base away. Collaborating institutions collected whole blood in K2EDTA tubes following their own protocols. For TCRbeta analysis, collaborators shipped samples as frozen whole blood, isolated PBMCs, or DNA extracted from either of those sample types. The germline V gene (reference sequence) gives CDR1 as SEHNR and CDR2 as FQNEAQ. V loses 5 bases, J loses 5 bases, and the germline ends lie 15 bases apart. From cysteine to phenylalanine, the CDR3 is 14 amino acids long. Only CDR3 DNA remains: 42 bases, in frame from the first base. This sample was taken from a study of blood T cell repertoires in COVID-19 (dated by TCRdb to about 2020). As for the study more broadly: The collaborator samples originated in the United States, Italy and Spain and spanned the acute and convalescent phases of COVID-19. The samples were drawn from the first 160 participants of the ongoing ImmuneRACE study and from 1,200 or so subjects provided by 6 global collaborators. A de-identified subject ID, COVID-19 status, age in years and sex were almost always included in the sample metadata. Where HLA class I and class II types were available, the types were taken from metadata supplied by the sample provider, not from assay-based typing. Subjects who had been exposed to COVID-19, were actively infected with it, or had recovered from it provided the deeply sampled blood TCRbeta repertoires that made up the dataset. A freely available public database, intended as a resource for researchers studying the immune response to SARS-CoV-2, is where the repertoires were released. The material from the prospective study consisted of cDNA or gDNA derived from T cells, B-cell-depleted T cells, or PBMCs. Overall study outcomes, separate from this receptor: The amount of clinical and demographic metadata varied by source and participant and was provided uncurated.

The immunoSEQ Assay, a bias-controlled multiplex PCR, was used to amplify TCRbeta CDR3 regions from genomic DNA. Regarding the original processing steps: The number of nucleated cells in each sample was estimated from the amplification of reference gene primers within the assay. To quantify the absolute abundance of each unique TCRbeta CDR3 rearrangement, sequence reads were collapsed and filtered. For each sample, productive Simpson clonality was calculated as the square root of Simpson's diversity index over productive rearrangements. In TCRdb, the immuneACCESS table is reduced to in-frame sequences with V and J assigned. These tables do not hold every clone; where another copy was compared, an unresolved V gene accounts for under half, and the others remain unexplained. V, J and clone size are those of that table, while D and trimming were read from the DNA. This sample lists some 110,000 clones; 86% were detected once. Of the sample, around 4.5% falls within the top ten clones.

This receptor was obtained from a middle-aged man with acute or convalescent COVID-19. The sequencing sample was made of peripheral blood. The chain joins TRBV7-9 to TRBJ1-1; the D gene is perhaps TRBD1, on 5 matching bases. The CDR3 is CASSLSTGGTEAFF. The nucleotide sequence is given as TGTGCCAGCAGCCTATCAACTGGGGGGACTGAAGCTTTCTTT. Joined to the reference TRBV7-9 and TRBJ1-1 proteins, this CDR3 gives the full variable domain: DTGVSQNPRHKITKRGQNVTFRCDPISEHNRLYWYRQTLGQGPEFLTYFQNEAQLEKSRLLSDRFSAERPKGSFSTLEIQRTEQGDSAMYLCASSLSTGGTEAFFGQGTRLTVV.